A single sample is the source of the 7 T cell receptor beta chains below, sequenced in a study of T cells expressing NK-cell markers. TCRdb reprocessed the 5' RACE reads and stores each CDR3 protein as one record, lacking DNA. This table lists 300,000 to 450,000 distinct CDR3 sequences. The sequencing input was blood T cells: a sorted CD56 or NKG2C T cell subset, CD4+ or CD8+ T cells, or bulk PBMC T cells (not recorded which). These TCRs come from a man aged 18-69 years in good health.

This chain links TRBV4-1 with TRBJ2-7. The CDR3 consists of 15 residues. The germline gives CDR1 MGHRA, CDR2 YSYEKL. The CDR3 reads CASSQDQGTTYEQYF.

The CDR3 protein is CASSLLQGSGNTIYF. The chain employs TRBV5-4 and TRBJ1-3. This CDR3 has 15 residues. CDR1 and CDR2 from the germline V gene are SGHNT and YYREEE (reference sequence). Variable domain in full (rest from reference TRBV5-4 and TRBJ1-3): ETGVTQSPTHLIKTRGQQVTLRCSSQSGHNTVSWYQQALGQGPQFIFQYYREEENGRGNFPPRFSGLQFPNYSSELNVNALELDDSALYLCASSLLQGSGNTIYFGEGSWLTVV.

The chain combines TRBV5-1 with TRBJ2-3. Germline assignment: CDR1 SGHRS and CDR2 YFSETQ. This CDR3 comprises 11 residues. CDR3: CASLKGGTQYF.

J is TRBJ2-7 and V is TRBV12-3 or TRBV12-4. The CDR3 extends over 16 amino acids. The CDR3 loop is CASSSRRLKPPYEQYF.

This chain joins TRBV28 and TRBJ1-3. The CDR3 consists of 15 residues. The germline V gene has CDR1 MDHEN and CDR2 SYDVKM. The chain's CDR3 is CASSFAPHSGNTIYF. The complete variable domain, with remaining parts taken from reference TRBV28 and TRBJ1-3, reads DVKVTQSSRYLVKRTGEKVFLECVQDMDHENMFWYRQDPGLGLRLIYFSYDVKMKEKGDIPEGYSVSREKKERFSLILESASTNQTSMYLCASSFAPHSGNTIYFGEGSWLTVV.

The chain employs TRBV5-4 and TRBJ2-3; without DNA, the TCRdb call of TRBD2 cannot be checked. Germline CDR1 and CDR2: SGHNT and YYREEE (reference sequence). CDR3 length equals 16 residues. CDR3: CASSLGLAGGEDTQYF.

V usage is TRBV24-1 and J usage is TRBJ2-1; lacking DNA, the TRBD1 call made by TCRdb goes unchecked. The germline CDR1 and CDR2 sequences are KGHDR and SFDVKD. The CDR3 runs 14 residues. CDR3 protein: CATSRRGSWDEQFF.